The clone carrying this TCR beta chain was recorded many times. The CDR3 extends over 12 amino acids. The V gene's germline CDR1 is SGHTA and CDR2 FQGNSA. Trimming took off 3 bases at V and 7 bases at J, with 7 bases between the two ends. This entry comes from a study of neurological immune-mediated disorders. TCRdb redid the calling of the 5' RACE reads with MiXCR, one entry per CDR3 protein. The sample consists of fewer than 75,000 distinct CDR3 sequences, around 3.3% of them appearing once. The sample was PBMCs. The TCR was taken from a man aged 40-55 years with multiple sclerosis. V and J are TRBV7-2 and TRBJ1-3; no firm D call. The CDR3 coding sequence is TGTGCCAGCAGCTTGGCTTTCAACACCATATATTTT. Residues: CASSLAFNTIYF.